Following are 4 T cell receptor beta chains from one sample sequenced in a study of blood T cell repertoires in COVID-19. Sequenced by immunoSEQ multiplex PCR; TCRdb stores in-frame clones only, minus some. The data hold about 110,000 clones, with over 65% observed a single time. The sample comprised peripheral blood. All receptors come from an elderly woman with acute or convalescent COVID-19.

There are a few counts of this clone. The chain has TRBV11-2 and TRBJ1-2, with a tentative D call TRBD1 (6 bases). The CDR3 extends over 13 amino acids. CDR1 is SGHAT and CDR2 is FQNNGV in the germline V gene. Trimming took off 5 bases at V and 5 bases at J, with 12 bases between the two ends. The CDR3 DNA follows: TGTGCCAGCAGCCAACAGGGTCTGTATGGCTACACCTTC. It is translated as CASSQQGLYGYTF.

The V call is TRBV5-1, the J call TRBJ2-5; D might be TRBD2 (5 bases). V lost 4 bases, J lost 5 bases, and 12 bases lay in between. CDR1 and CDR2 (germline): SGHRS, YFSETQ. This CDR3 spans 13 amino acids. CDR3 residues: CASSPRWRETQYF. The CDR3 DNA sequence: TGCGCCAGCAGCCCCCGTTGGAGGGAGACCCAGTACTTC.

This chain uses TRBV18 with TRBJ2-2; TRBD2 is a possible D gene (6 bases). This CDR3 contains 17 residues. Looked up from germline, CDR1 is KGHSH and CDR2 is LQKENI. Trimming left V 2 bases short and J 3 bases short, with 16 bases between. The CDR3 nucleotides are TGTGCCAGCTCACCAGTAAGGTACGGGAGTGACACCGGGGAGCTGTTTTTT. Its protein product is CASSPVRYGSDTGELFF.

The V and J genes are TRBV7-8 and TRBJ2-7; 7 nucleotides align to TRBD1. The CDR3 covers 14 residues. The V gene end was trimmed by 3 bases and the J gene end by 6 bases; junction bases not matched to a gene: 8. Germline V gene data show CDR1 as SGHVS and CDR2 as FQNEAQ. Here the CDR3 reads CASSFWTGEGEQYF. The CDR3 DNA sequence: TGTGCCAGCAGCTTCTGGACAGGAGAGGGCGAGCAGTACTTC.